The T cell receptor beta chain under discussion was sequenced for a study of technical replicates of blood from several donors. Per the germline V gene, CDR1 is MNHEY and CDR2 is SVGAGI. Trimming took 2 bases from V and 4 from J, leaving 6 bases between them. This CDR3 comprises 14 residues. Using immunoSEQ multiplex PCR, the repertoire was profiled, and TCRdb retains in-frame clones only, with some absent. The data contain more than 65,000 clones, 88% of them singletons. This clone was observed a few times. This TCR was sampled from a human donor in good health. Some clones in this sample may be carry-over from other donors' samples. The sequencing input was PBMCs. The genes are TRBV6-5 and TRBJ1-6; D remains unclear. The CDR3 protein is CASSYEPYNSPLHF. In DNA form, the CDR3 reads TGTGCCAGCAGTTACGAGCCTTATAATTCACCCCTCCACTTT.